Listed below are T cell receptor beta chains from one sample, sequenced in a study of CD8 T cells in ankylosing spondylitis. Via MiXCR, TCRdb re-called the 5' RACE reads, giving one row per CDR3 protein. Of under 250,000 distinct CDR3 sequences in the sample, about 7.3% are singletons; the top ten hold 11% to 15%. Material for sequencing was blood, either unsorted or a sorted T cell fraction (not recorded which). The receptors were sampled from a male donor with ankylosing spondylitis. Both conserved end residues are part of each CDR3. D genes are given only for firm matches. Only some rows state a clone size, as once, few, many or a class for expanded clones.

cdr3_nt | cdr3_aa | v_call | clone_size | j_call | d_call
TGTGCCACTCGGACGGACGAGCAGTACTTC | CATRTDEQYF | TRBV25-1 | many | TRBJ2-7 | -
TGTGCCAGCAGCCCGACAGGGGAGGGGGAGCAGTTCTTC | CASSPTGEGEQFF | TRBV27 | many | TRBJ2-1 | -
TGTGCCAGCAGTTTAACCGCACGAGATACGCAGTATTTT | CASSLTARDTQYF | TRBV12-3/TRBV12-4 | many | TRBJ2-3 | -
TGTGCCAGCAGTTACTATCTGCGGGAGGTGGAAAACATTCAGTACTTC | CASSYYLREVENIQYF | TRBV6-2/TRBV6-3 | many | TRBJ2-4 | TRBD2
TGTGCCAGCAGCCAAGTAGCGGCAGGGGTAAATGAAAAACTGTTTTTT | CASSQVAAGVNEKLFF | TRBV3-1 | many | TRBJ1-4 | -
TGTGCCAGCAGCTTAAAAGGGGATCAGCCCCAGCATTTT | CASSLKGDQPQHF | TRBV11-2 | many | TRBJ1-5 | -
TGTGCCAGCTCACAAGACACATACCAAGAGACCCAGTACTTC | CASSQDTYQETQYF | TRBV18 | - | TRBJ2-5 | -
TGTGCCAGCAGCTTAGATTCGGGGACAGGGTGGGGCGAGCAGTACTTC | CASSLDSGTGWGEQYF | TRBV7-2 | many | TRBJ2-7 | TRBD1
TGTGCCAGCAGAAATCGGGACAATTTGAACACTGAAGCTTTCTTT | CASRNRDNLNTEAFF | TRBV5-6 | many | TRBJ1-1 | -
TGTGCCAGCAGCAAAGTTTGTGAAAACCCAAACTCCTACGAGCAGTACTTC | CASSKVCENPNSYEQYF | TRBV21-1 | few | TRBJ2-7 | -
TGTGCCAGCAGCGTAGAAGCAGGGACCGGGCATAATGGCTACACCTTC | CASSVEAGTGHNGYTF | TRBV9 | - | TRBJ1-2 | -
TGTGCCAGCAGCTCCCAGGGGCTGGGGCAGTTCTTC | CASSSQGLGQFF | TRBV11-2 | - | TRBJ2-1 | -
TGTGCCAGCAGCTTACCAGAGGATGTGCACTATGGCTACACCTTC | CASSLPEDVHYGYTF | TRBV7-2 | many | TRBJ1-2 | -
TGCGCCAGCAGTTATGGACAGGGGGCAAGGAATGAGCAGTTCTTC | CASSYGQGARNEQFF | TRBV5-1 | - | TRBJ2-1 | TRBD1
TGTGCCAGCAGTTCAACAGGGGGCCGGGACGAGCAGTACTTC | CASSSTGGRDEQYF | TRBV6-5 | few | TRBJ2-7 | TRBD1
TGTGCCAGCAGCTTTTTCCGGGACAGGGGATACAATGAGCAGTTCTTC | CASSFFRDRGYNEQFF | TRBV7-2 | many | TRBJ2-1 | TRBD1